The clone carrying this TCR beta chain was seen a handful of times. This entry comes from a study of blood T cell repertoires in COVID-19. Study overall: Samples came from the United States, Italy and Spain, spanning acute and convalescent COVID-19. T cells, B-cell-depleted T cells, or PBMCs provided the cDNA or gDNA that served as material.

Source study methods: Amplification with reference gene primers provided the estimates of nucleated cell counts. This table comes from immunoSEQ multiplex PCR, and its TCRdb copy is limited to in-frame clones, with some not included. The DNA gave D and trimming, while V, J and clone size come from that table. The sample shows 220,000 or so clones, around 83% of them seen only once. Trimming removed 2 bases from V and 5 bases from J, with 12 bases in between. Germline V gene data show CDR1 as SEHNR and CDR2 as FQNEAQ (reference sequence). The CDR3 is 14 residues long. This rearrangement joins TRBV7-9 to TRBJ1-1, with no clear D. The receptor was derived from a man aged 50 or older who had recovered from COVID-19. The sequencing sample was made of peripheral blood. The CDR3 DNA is TGTGCCAGCAGCTTAAGTGGGAGTAGGACTGAAGCTTTCTTT. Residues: CASSLSGSRTEAFF.